These T cell receptor beta chains were read from a single sample in a study of blood T cell repertoires in COVID-19. Repertoires were generated with immunoSEQ multiplex PCR, while TCRdb's copy carries only in-frame clones and drops some. The table includes 53,000 or so clones, 77% detected once. The sequencing input was peripheral blood. These receptors were obtained from a man between 65 and 85 years old with active or convalescent COVID-19. The CDR3 runs from the conserved cysteine through the conserved F or W. A D gene is named only where the DNA matches it firmly. Not all rows give a size; the values are once, few, many and, for expanded clones, a class.

. TRBJ1-6 TRBV7-8 once CASSLGQAIDNSPLHF TGTGCCAGCAGCTTAGGACAGGCTATAGATAATTCACCCCTCCACTTT
. TRBJ1-3 TRBV7-9 . CASSSLREVYQSSGNTIYF TGTGCCAGCAGCTCCCTGAGAGAGGTATACCAATCCTCTGGAAACACCATATATTTT
. TRBJ1-6 TRBV6-5 . CASSYRGNSPLHF TGTGCCAGCAGTTACAGGGGTAATTCACCCCTCCACTTT
TRBD1 TRBJ2-1 TRBV6-5 . CASSRQGNEQFF TGTGCCAGCAGTCGACAGGGGAATGAGCAGTTCTTC
TRBD1 TRBJ1-6 TRBV27 . CASWTGLNNSPLHF TGTGCCAGCTGGACAGGGCTGAATAATTCACCCCTCCACTTT
TRBD2 TRBJ2-1 TRBV18 . CASSPVAGSYNEQFF TGTGCCAGCTCACCAGTAGCGGGATCCTACAATGAGCAGTTCTTC
. TRBJ1-2 TRBV24-1 . CATAAGTNYGYTF TGTGCCACCGCGGCAGGGACTAACTATGGCTACACCTTC
TRBD2 TRBJ2-5 TRBV29-1 . CSVGLAGRYQETQYF TGCAGCGTGGGACTAGCGGGAAGGTACCAAGAGACCCAGTACTTC
TRBD2 TRBJ2-4 TRBV9 . CASSVDIAGGNIQYF TGTGCCAGCAGCGTAGACATAGCGGGGGGAAACATTCAGTACTTC
TRBD2 TRBJ2-1 TRBV6-5 . CATEMTSGGREQFF TGTGCCACCGAAATGACTAGCGGGGGCCGTGAGCAGTTCTTC
. TRBJ2-3 TRBV7-9 . CATSRGAGSTDTQYF TGTGCCACCAGCCGGGGGGCCGGTAGCACAGATACGCAGTATTTT
. TRBJ2-7 TRBV7-2 . CASSLGGPAREQYF TGTGCCAGCAGCTTAGGAGGTCCAGCCCGCGAGCAGTACTTC
. TRBJ1-5 TRBV4-2 once CASSQDPDQPQHF TGTGCCAGCAGCCAAGATCCGGATCAGCCCCAGCATTTT
. TRBJ1-2 TRBV4-3 . CASSPYSGGRTYGYTF TGCGCCAGCAGCCCCTACAGCGGGGGGCGCACCTATGGCTACACCTTC
. TRBJ2-1 TRBV6-1 . CASSDGLGLGYNEQFF TGTGCCAGCAGTGATGGACTTGGACTTGGCTACAATGAGCAGTTCTTC
TRBD2 TRBJ2-1 TRBV5-1 . CASSLAPGTSGNEQFF TGCGCCAGCAGCTTGGCTCCGGGGACTAGCGGCAATGAGCAGTTCTTC
TRBD1 TRBJ1-1 TRBV5-1 . CASSRGRTDLNTEAFF TGCGCCAGCAGCAGGGGGCGGACAGACTTGAACACTGAAGCTTTCTTT
. TRBJ1-1 TRBV21-1 . CASRQGHTEAFF TGTGCCTCACGGCAGGGGCACACTGAAGCTTTCTTT
. TRBJ2-7 TRBV12-3/TRBV12-4 few CASSFRQDYEQYF TGTGCCAGCAGTTTCAGACAGGACTACGAGCAGTACTTC
. TRBJ1-2 TRBV14 once CASSRGRYGYTF TGTGCCAGCAGCCGCGGCCGATATGGCTACACCTTC
. TRBJ1-1 TRBV12-3/TRBV12-4 . CASSFQSGTEAFF TGTGCCAGCAGTTTTCAGTCGGGCACTGAAGCTTTCTTT
TRBD1 TRBJ1-1 TRBV27 . CASSLFRQGMSEAFF TGTGCCAGCAGTTTATTTCGACAGGGGATGTCTGAAGCTTTCTTT
. TRBJ1-1 TRBV27 . CASIGPGGRRNTEAFF TGTGCCAGCATCGGGCCGGGGGGGCGAAGGAACACTGAAGCTTTCTTT
. TRBJ1-5 TRBV11-3 few CASSPNPQEPQHF TGTGCCAGCAGCCCGAACCCACAGGAGCCCCAGCATTTT
TRBD2 TRBJ2-1 TRBV4-1 . CASSRAGTTYNEQFF TGCGCCAGCAGCCGAGCGGGAACGACCTACAATGAGCAGTTCTTC
. TRBJ2-7 TRBV5-6 . CASSLVSAGAGYEQYF TGTGCCAGCAGCTTGGTGTCGGCAGGGGCGGGCTACGAGCAGTACTTC
TRBD2 TRBJ2-1 TRBV2 . CASSGTSGGAVAPEQFF TGTGCCAGCAGCGGGACTAGCGGGGGGGCCGTGGCCCCTGAGCAGTTCTTC
TRBD1 TRBJ2-4 TRBV19 . CASSMGGQGALAKNIQYF TGTGCCAGTAGTATGGGGGGACAGGGGGCTCTAGCCAAAAACATTCAGTACTTC
TRBD1 TRBJ1-1 TRBV10-3 . CAIRAQGAYTTPNTEAFF TGTGCCATCAGGGCACAGGGGGCGTACACCACCCCGAACACTGAAGCTTTCTTT
TRBD1 TRBJ2-7 TRBV7-2 . CASSPRFTGGFYEQYF TGTGCCAGCAGCCCGCGCTTCACAGGGGGCTTCTACGAGCAGTACTTC
TRBD2 TRBJ2-3 TRBV6-2/TRBV6-3 . CASSYAGTNTDTQYF TGTGCCAGCAGTTACGCCGGGACTAACACAGATACGCAGTATTTT
. TRBJ2-3 TRBV19 few CASSISRVADTQYF TGTGCCAGTAGTATAAGCAGGGTCGCAGATACGCAGTATTTT
. TRBJ2-7 TRBV9 . CASSVSESSYEQYF TGTGCCAGCAGCGTAAGCGAGAGCTCCTACGAGCAGTACTTC
TRBD1 TRBJ2-7 TRBV6-2/TRBV6-3 . CASSIVDRVRHEQYF TGTGCCAGCAGTATAGTGGACAGGGTTCGCCACGAGCAGTACTTC
. TRBJ2-5 TRBV6-2/TRBV6-3 . CASSRIAGETQYF TGTGCCAGCAGCCGGATCGCAGGAGAGACCCAGTACTTC
TRBD2 TRBJ2-1 TRBV4-3 . CASSRSGGPNPYNEQFF TGCGCCAGCAGTCGTAGCGGGGGGCCGAACCCCTACAATGAGCAGTTCTTC
TRBD2 TRBJ2-3 TRBV5-4 once CASSSGLAGPTSTDTQYF TGTGCCAGCAGCTCGGGACTAGCGGGGCCCACTAGCACAGATACGCAGTATTTT
. TRBJ1-4 TRBV12-3/TRBV12-4 once CASSLGEKEKLFF TGTGCCAGCAGTTTAGGGGAGAAAGAAAAACTGTTTTTT
TRBD1 TRBJ2-7 TRBV4-3 . CASSQDTAGGHSYEQYF TGCGCCAGCAGCCAAGATACGGCAGGGGGCCACTCCTACGAGCAGTACTTC
TRBD1 TRBJ2-7 TRBV30 . CAWSRDRSYEQYF TGTGCCTGGAGTCGGGACAGGTCCTACGAGCAGTACTTC
. TRBJ1-5 TRBV30 . CAWRRGGGSNQPQHF TGTGCCTGGAGAAGGGGTGGGGGCAGCAATCAGCCCCAGCATTTT
. TRBJ2-5 TRBV27 once CASRSREQETQYF TGTGCCAGCAGAAGCCGGGAGCAAGAGACCCAGTACTTC
. TRBJ2-5 TRBV5-1 . CASSASLERTQYF TGCGCCAGCAGCGCCTCCCTAGAGCGGACCCAGTACTTC
. TRBJ1-3 TRBV4-3 . CASSPSFSGNTIYF TGCGCCAGCAGCCCTTCCTTCTCTGGAAACACCATATATTTT
. TRBJ2-7 TRBV6-2/TRBV6-3 . CASSYPDSSYEQYF TGTGCCAGCAGTTACCCCGACAGTAGCTACGAGCAGTACTTC
TRBD1 TRBJ2-2 TRBV19 . CASSMPGGALSTGELFF TGTGCCAGTAGTATGCCAGGGGGCGCGTTAAGCACCGGGGAGCTGTTTTTT
TRBD1 TRBJ1-2 TRBV6-1 few CASSETQTGGSLGGYTF TGTGCCAGCAGTGAAACCCAGACAGGGGGCAGTTTGGGAGGCTACACCTTC
TRBD1 TRBJ2-4 TRBV6-1 . CASSYDRGRNIQYF TGTGCCAGCAGTTATGACAGGGGGAGGAACATTCAGTACTTC
TRBD2 TRBJ2-2 TRBV11-1 . CASRASGRDYTGELFF TGTGCCAGCAGGGCTAGCGGGAGGGATTACACCGGGGAGCTGTTTTTT
TRBD1 TRBJ2-2 TRBV11-2 . CASSPTKNRGRRTGELFF TGTGCCAGCAGCCCCACAAAAAACAGGGGGCGCCGGACCGGGGAGCTGTTTTTT
TRBD1 TRBJ2-1 TRBV11-3 . CASSRDRGQFF TGTGCCAGCAGCAGGGACAGGGGGCAGTTCTTC
. TRBJ1-5 TRBV18 . CASSPLSARGNQPQHF TGTGCCAGCTCACCACTATCGGCGAGAGGGAATCAGCCCCAGCATTTT
. TRBJ1-1 TRBV9 . CASSVDPVGTEAFF TGTGCCAGCAGCGTAGATCCGGTCGGCACTGAAGCTTTCTTT
. TRBJ2-3 TRBV3-1/TRBV3-2 once CASSAPARRGSTDTQYF TGTGCCAGCAGCGCCCCGGCTAGGCGGGGTAGCACAGATACGCAGTATTTT
TRBD2 TRBJ2-7 TRBV30 . CAFVTSGRVSPYEQYF TGTGCCTTTGTGACTAGCGGGAGGGTATCCCCCTACGAGCAGTACTTC
. TRBJ1-6 TRBV9 . CASSVGQRDSPLHF TGTGCCAGCAGCGTAGGACAGCGCGATTCACCCCTCCACTTT
TRBD1 TRBJ1-2 TRBV2 . CASSEGTGGGYGYTF TGTGCCAGCAGTGAAGGGACAGGGGGCGGCTATGGCTACACCTTC